Included here is one T cell receptor (beta chain) sequence, with context. Its target is not known. Donors showed nominal health when sampled, although they likely had unrecorded immune exposures. This CDR3 is 16 amino acids long. V shed 6 bases and J 1 base; nucleotides not matched to a gene: 11. The germline gives CDR1 MNHEY, CDR2 SMNVEV (reference sequence). The data originate from a study of cytomegalovirus exposure and HLA in healthy donors. Study conclusions and caveats: Using the classifier, cytomegalovirus status was reportedly diagnosed with high specificity and sensitivity. With later analysis, a missense DCLRE1C variant became linked to TCR beta V- and J-gene trimming. For most TCR sequences rarity was the rule, although some public TCRs occurred in many donors.

Primers: 60 Vbeta forward and 13 Jbeta reverse. TCRdb's copy holds only in-frame clones and misses some; the assay was immunoSEQ multiplex PCR. The table lists 90,000 to 120,000 clones, approximately 79% of them singletons. The receptor's source is a woman between 40 and 50 years old in good health and CMV-seropositive. The J gene is TRBJ1-1, the V gene TRBV27; 7 bases fit TRBD1. The sample taken for sequencing was PBMCs. In DNA form, the CDR3 reads TGTGCCAGCAGACGTAGACAGGGTGTGGGGAACACTGAAGCTTTCTTT. It encodes CASRRRQGVGNTEAFF.